This T cell receptor (beta chain) originates from a study of T cell repertoires in cytomegalovirus infection. This clonotype was counted between two and nine times. The antigen is unknown. MiXCR, applied by TCRdb to the reads, yields one record per CDR3 protein. The repertoire has 25,000 to 35,000 distinct CDR3 sequences, about a fifth of them found once; the top ten carry approximately 80%. The TCR comes from a human donor in good health (CMV status not recorded). Some clones in this sample may be carry-over from other donors' samples. The sequenced sample was CD8+ T cells from cultured PBMCs, obtained from culture after CMV antigen stimulation.

The CDR3 nucleotides read TGTGCCAGCAGCTCCGGACAAGGACAGCCCCAGCATTTT. Encoded protein: CASSSGQGQPQHF. V and J are TRBV11-2 and TRBJ1-5, with D perhaps TRBD1 (5 bases). Per the germline V gene, CDR1 is SGHAT and CDR2 is FQNNGV. The CDR3 has 13 residues. The V end was cut by 4 bases, the J end by 7 bases, with 11 bases between.